The 21 T cell receptor beta chains in this list originate from one sample, sequenced in a study of CD8 T cells in ankylosing spondylitis. TCRdb recomputed calls from the 5' RACE reads with MiXCR, one row per CDR3 protein. The sample includes 250,000 or so distinct CDR3 sequences, over 9.5% seen only once; the top ten take less than 3%. Sequenced material: blood, either unsorted or a sorted T cell fraction (not recorded which). Receptors originate from a male donor with ankylosing spondylitis or in good health (not recorded which).

Ten or more counts support this clonotype. The rearrangement uses TRBV6-1 and TRBJ1-1; TRBD1 aligns across 7 bases. V was pared by 6 bases and J by 4 bases, with 11 bases of the junction left unmatched. CDR1 and CDR2 (germline): MNHNS, SASEGT. The CDR3 runs to 15 residues. CDR3 sequence (DNA): TGTGCCAGCAGCCCCGCGGGACAGCTGGGCACTGAAGCTTTCTTT. Protein product: CASSPAGQLGTEAFF.

This clonotype was seen ten or more times. The chain links TRBV2 to TRBJ2-5; TRBD2 matches 12 bases. CDR1 SNHLY and CDR2 FYNNEI come from the germline V gene. The CDR3 totals 14 residues. The ends lost 4 bases at V and 5 bases at J; junction bases unmatched: 2. The CDR3 DNA follows: TGTGCCAGCAGTGGACTAGCGGGAGTGGAGACCCAGTACTTC. It specifies CASSGLAGVETQYF.

As concerns this clonotype: This may be a read error, as it is one base from a much larger clone. The chain combines TRBV10-3 with TRBJ2-7; 8 bases line up with TRBD1. The CDR3 is made up of 14 amino acids. From germline, CDR1 is ENHRY and CDR2 SYGVKD. Germline trimming cut 3 bases from V and 3 bases from J; bases unmatched to any gene: 4. The DNA for the CDR3 is TGTGCCATCAGTGATGCTACAGGGGGCTACGAGCAGTACTTC. This encodes CAISDATGGYEQYF.

Ten or more counts support this clonotype. This sequence joins TRBV29-1 and TRBJ2-5; 7 bases agree with TRBD1. Looked up from germline, CDR1 is SQVTM and CDR2 is ANQGSEA. The CDR3 runs 14 residues. V dropped 4 bases and J dropped 5; count of bases not matched to a gene: 10. CDR3 loop: CSVGTGVLGETQYF. CDR3 nucleotides: TGCAGCGTTGGGACAGGAGTGCTAGGGGAGACCCAGTACTTC. The full variable domain, rest sourced from reference TRBV29-1 and TRBJ2-5, is SAVISQKPSRDICQRGTSLTIQCQVDSQVTMMFWYRQQPGQSLTLIATANQGSEATYESGFVIDKFPISRPNLTFSTLTVSNMSPEDSSIYLCSVGTGVLGETQYFGPGTRLLVL.

The genes are TRBV6-1 and TRBJ2-1, with 8 positions matching TRBD2. The CDR3 has 14 amino acids. The germline V gene has CDR1 MNHNS and CDR2 SASEGT. J lost 4 bases, V lost 4 bases, and 3 bases had no gene match. CDR3 in amino acids: CASSAGLDYNEQFF. The CDR3 DNA sequence: TGTGCCAGCAGTGCGGGACTAGATTACAATGAGCAGTTCTTC.

This clonotype was detected ten times or more. This rearrangement joins TRBV12-3 or TRBV12-4 to TRBJ1-1, with 7 bases lining up with TRBD1. The CDR3 has 13 amino acids. V lost 3 bases and J lost 6; bases outside the gene matches: 4. The CDR3, as DNA: TGTGCCAGCAGTTTGATAGGGGGCCCTGAAGCTTTCTTT. It yields the protein CASSLIGGPEAFF.

This clonotype was recorded at least ten times. This sequence joins TRBV5-1 and TRBJ2-1, with 9 bases fitting TRBD2. The germline V gene encodes CDR1 SGHRS and CDR2 YFSETQ. CDR3 length: 17 amino acids. The V segment lost 4 bases and the J segment 0 bases; nucleotides outside the gene matches: 8. CDR3 bases: TGCGCCAGCAGCCATGGGACTAGCCCGAGCTCCTACAATGAGCAGTTCTTC. Its protein is CASSHGTSPSSYNEQFF.

This clonotype was recorded many times. This chain links TRBV6-6 with TRBJ2-1; a weak D match, TRBD1 (5 bases). The ends were cut back, 5 bases at V and 4 bases at J, with 9 bases in the middle. The CDR3 covers 13 residues. Germline V gene lookup returns CDR1 MNHNY and CDR2 SVGAGI (reference sequence). Here the CDR3 reads CASSRGLYNEQFF. The CDR3 DNA reads TGTGCCAGCAGTAGGGGTCTTTACAATGAGCAGTTCTTC.

This clonotype showed up many times. J is TRBJ1-1 and V is TRBV5-1; TRBD1 aligns across 8 bases. Unmatched junction bases numbered 1, after V lost 2 bases and J lost 1 base. The CDR3 is 14 amino acids. Germline CDR1 is SGHRS and CDR2 is YFSETQ. The CDR3 spells CASSFGQGNTEAFF. CDR3 nucleotides: TGCGCCAGCAGCTTCGGACAGGGGAACACTGAAGCTTTCTTT.

The genes are TRBV12-3 or TRBV12-4 and TRBJ2-1, with 9 positions matching TRBD2. The CDR3 is made up of 16 amino acids. Trimming at V came to 4 bases and at J to 0 bases, leaving 4 bases not matched to a gene. The CDR3 protein is CASSSLAGSSYNEQFF. CDR3 DNA sequence: TGTGCCAGCAGTTCTCTAGCGGGGAGCTCCTACAATGAGCAGTTCTTC.

This clonotype was counted at least ten times. The chain combines TRBV10-2 with TRBJ2-5, with D perhaps matching TRBD1 (5 bases). V lost 5 bases, J lost 2 bases, and 6 bases lay in between. Germline V CDR1 and CDR2: WSHSY, SAAADI. The CDR3 consists of 12 residues. The CDR3 bases are TGCGCCAGCAGTCGACAGCAAGAGACCCAGTACTTC. This gives the protein CASSRQQETQYF.

This clonotype was counted between two and nine times. An end of the junction does not agree with germline; a read error may underlie this. V is TRBV11-1 and J is TRBJ1-2, with D perhaps matching TRBD1 (6 bases). Germline-derived CDR1 and CDR2 are SGHAT and FQDESV (reference sequence). This CDR3 spans 18 amino acids. The CDR3 DNA reads as TGTGCCAGCAGCGAAACCGACAGGAAAAAACGTAAAAACTATGGCTGCACCTTC. Amino acids: CASSETDRKKRKNYGCTF.

CDR3 protein: CASGSGVANEQFF. The CDR3, as DNA: TGTGCCAGCGGGTCGGGGGTCGCGAATGAGCAGTTCTTC. The V and J genes are TRBV11-2 and TRBJ2-1; maybe TRBD2 (6 bases). V lost 8 bases, J lost 7 bases, and 15 bases lay in between. CDR1 and CDR2 (germline): SGHAT, FQNNGV. This CDR3 contains 13 residues.

This clonotype was seen more than once but under ten times. The V gene is TRBV4-1, the J gene TRBJ2-1; 8 nucleotides match TRBD2. Germline V lookup: CDR1 MGHRA, CDR2 YSYEKL. This CDR3 is built from 16 residues. V gave up 3 bases and J gave up 0 bases; unmatched junction bases: 4. The CDR3 nucleotides read TGCGCCAGCAGCCAGCCCCTAGCGGGCTCCTACAATGAGCAGTTCTTC. Translated: CASSQPLAGSYNEQFF.

The table lists this clonotype with a few counts. This chain connects TRBV7-7 to TRBJ1-5; no definite D call. Germline V lookup: CDR1 SSHAT, CDR2 FNYEAQ (reference sequence). The CDR3 consists of 15 residues. With 1 base removed from V and 4 bases from J, the gap between germline ends came to 11 bases. The CDR3 coding sequence is TGTGCCAGCAGCTTAGAGGAGGCCAGTAATCAGCCCCAGCATTTT. Encoded protein: CASSLEEASNQPQHF.

Regarding this clonotype: A much larger clone differs by one base, so this may be a read error. The chain is built from TRBV7-2 and TRBJ1-4, with no clear D. The CDR3 runs 14 residues. Germline assignment: CDR1 SGHTA and CDR2 FQGNSA. The CDR3 sequence: CVSSFSAINEKLFF. The CDR3, as DNA: TGTGTCAGCAGCTTCTCAGCAATTAATGAAAAACTGTTTTTT.

At least ten counts were recorded for this clonotype. The genes are TRBV6-1 and TRBJ2-1; D is uncertain. Trimming shortened V by 6 bases and J by 8 bases, and 17 bases separated the two germline ends. In germline, CDR1 is MNHNS, CDR2 SASEGT. The CDR3 runs to 14 residues. The chain's CDR3 is CASSETTGIDEQFF. The CDR3 DNA sequence: TGTGCCAGCAGCGAAACGACTGGAATCGATGAGCAGTTCTTC.

Details on this clonotype: With a much larger clone just one base away, this may be a read error. Likely a read error: the CDR3 ends without its conserved phenylalanine or tryptophan. The rearrangement uses TRBV20-1 and TRBJ1-1; D not resolved. Trimming cost V 3 bases and J 0 bases, with 8 bases left between them. Per germline, CDR1 DFQATT and CDR2 SNEGSKA (reference sequence). The CDR3 spans 13 residues. DNA of the CDR3: TGCAGTGCTAGGGTGCCCCTGAACACTGAAGCTTTCCTT. Translating it yields CSARVPLNTEAFL.

The chain links TRBV3-1 to TRBJ1-2; unclear D gene. Germline values: CDR1 LGHDT, CDR2 YNNKEL (reference sequence). This CDR3 is 15 amino acids long. The V gene lost 1 base and the J gene lost 2 bases, with 11 bases spanning the gap. CDR3 amino acids: CASSQVRSGNYGYTF. CDR3 DNA sequence: TGTGCCAGCAGCCAAGTAAGATCGGGGAACTATGGCTACACCTTC.

This clonotype was seen repeatedly, ten times or more. The V and J genes are TRBV5-5 and TRBJ2-2; a weak D match, TRBD2 (6 bases). V dropped 7 bases and J dropped 0 bases, with 13 bases sitting between them. This CDR3 has 15 amino acids. The V gene's germline CDR1 is SGHKS and CDR2 YYEKEE (reference sequence). The DNA for the CDR3 is TGTGCCAGCCGCATCCGGGAGACGAACACCGGGGAGCTGTTTTTT. Its protein product is CASRIRETNTGELFF.

This clonotype was picked up many times. The chain combines TRBV3-1 with TRBJ2-7; 9 nucleotides agree with TRBD2. V lost 9 bases and J lost 0; bases outside the gene matches: 12. CDR1 LGHDT and CDR2 YNNKEL come from the germline V gene (reference sequence). The length of the CDR3 is 16 residues. For the CDR3, the DNA is TGTGCCAGTGGGTCGTTGCGGGAGGGATTCTCCTACGAGCAGTACTTC. Translating it yields CASGSLREGFSYEQYF.